The present entry profiles one TCR beta chain with its context. The antigen remains undetermined. The authors produced TCR alpha and TCR beta cDNA libraries with sample barcodes and UMIs by 5'RACE using constant-segment primers. TCRdb re-analysed the 5' RACE reads in MiXCR, keeping a single row per CDR3 protein. In the table there are hundreds of thousands of distinct CDR3 sequences, 20% to 25% of which are singletons. This sample was taken from a study of T-cell memory formation after mild COVID-19. Notes on the study in general: Prior to infection, memory already included some responding clones, suggesting cross-reactive memory joined. The study found balanced CD4/CD8 in clones contracting day 15 to 85 and a CD4+ lean in later expanders. The main location of contracting CD4+ clones was CM and EM, and that of contracting CD8+ clones was EMRA.

V gave up 4 bases and J gave up 1 base, with 11 bases separating them. CDR1 and CDR2 (germline): SGHKS, YYEKEE (reference sequence). The CDR3 consists of 14 residues. Sequenced material: PBMCs or a T cell subset sorted from them (not recorded which). The sequence derives from an adult woman who had mild COVID-19 (a few samples of this study predate the infection). Cell type and time point are not known. The chain joins TRBV5-5 to TRBJ1-1; D is uncertain. CDR3 region: CASSRMEGNTEAFF. CDR3 sequence (DNA): TGTGCCAGCAGCCGCATGGAAGGGAACACTGAAGCTTTCTTT.